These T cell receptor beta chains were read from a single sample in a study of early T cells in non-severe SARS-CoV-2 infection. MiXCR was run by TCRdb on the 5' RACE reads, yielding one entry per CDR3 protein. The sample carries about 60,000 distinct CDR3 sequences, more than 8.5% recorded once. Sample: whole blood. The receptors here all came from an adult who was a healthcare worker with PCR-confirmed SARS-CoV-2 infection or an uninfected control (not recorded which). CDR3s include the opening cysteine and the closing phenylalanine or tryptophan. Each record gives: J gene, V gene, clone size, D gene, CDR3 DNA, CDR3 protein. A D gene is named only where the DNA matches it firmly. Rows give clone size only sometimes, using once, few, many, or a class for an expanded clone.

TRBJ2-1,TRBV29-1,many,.,TGCAGCGTTGCCGATGGGACCGGGGGAAGGGAGCAGTTCTTC,CSVADGTGGREQFF
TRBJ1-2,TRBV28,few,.,TGTGCCAGCAGTTCGGACCCGACCCTTACCTTC,CASSSDPTLTF
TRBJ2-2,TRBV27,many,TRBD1,TGTGCCAGCAGTCCCCTCAAGACAGGGCGCGGCACCGGGGAGCTGTTTTTT,CASSPLKTGRGTGELFF
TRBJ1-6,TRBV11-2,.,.,TGTGCCAGCAGCTTCACGGGTAGTAATTCACCCCTCCACTTT,CASSFTGSNSPLHF
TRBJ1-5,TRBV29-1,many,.,TGCAGCGTTGCAGGGGCCCTAGGTCAGCCCCAGCATTTT,CSVAGALGQPQHF
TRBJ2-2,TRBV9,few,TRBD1,TGTGCCAGCAGCCGACAGGGAACCGGGGAGCTGTTTTTT,CASSRQGTGELFF
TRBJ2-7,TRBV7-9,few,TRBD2,TGTGCCAGCAGCCACGGGAGGTTCGAGCCCTACGAGCAGTACTTC,CASSHGRFEPYEQYF
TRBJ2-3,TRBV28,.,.,TGTGCCAGCAGTCAGGGGACAGATACGCAGTATTTT,CASSQGTDTQYF
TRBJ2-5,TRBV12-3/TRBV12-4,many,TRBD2,TGTGCCAGCACCCTTTCGGCGGGAGGTGAGACCCAGTACTTC,CASTLSAGGETQYF
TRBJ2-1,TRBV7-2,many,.,TGTGCCAGCAGCGCCACCGGGACGTCCTACAATGAGCAGTTCTTC,CASSATGTSYNEQFF
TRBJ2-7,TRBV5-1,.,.,TGCGCCAGCAGCTTGTCGGCAGGGGATCGCTACGAGCAGTACTTC,CASSLSAGDRYEQYF
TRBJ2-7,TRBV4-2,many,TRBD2,TGTGCCAGCAGCCAAACTTTTAGCGGGACGCACTCCTACGAGCAGTACTTC,CASSQTFSGTHSYEQYF
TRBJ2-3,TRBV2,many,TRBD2,TGTGCCAGCAGCCTAGAGGGAGGGGATACGCAGTATTTT,CASSLEGGDTQYF
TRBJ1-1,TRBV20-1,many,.,TGCAGTGCCATACGACAGGCGTTGAACACTGAAGCTTTCTTT,CSAIRQALNTEAFF
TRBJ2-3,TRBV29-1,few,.,TGCAGCGCGGGGGTAGCAGATACGCAGTATTTT,CSAGVADTQYF
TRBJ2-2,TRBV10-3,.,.,TGTGCCCCGCTTGGGGGCCGAGGCACCGGGGAGCTGTTTTTT,CAPLGGRGTGELFF
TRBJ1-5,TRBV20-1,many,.,TGCAGTGCTAGAGAGCAGGACGGAGGGAGTTCAGAGAGCAATCAGCCCCAGCATTTT,CSAREQDGGSSESNQPQHF
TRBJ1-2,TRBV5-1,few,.,TGCGCCAGCAGCCCCTTTGTGGGAGAAACTCACTATGGCTACACCTTC,CASSPFVGETHYGYTF
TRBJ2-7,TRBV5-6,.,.,TGTGCCAGCTCCCGTTGGGGGGGCGGCGAGCAGTACTTC,CASSRWGGGEQYF
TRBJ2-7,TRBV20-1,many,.,TGCAGTGCTACCGGACCGCTGAGCTCCTACGAGCAGTACTTC,CSATGPLSSYEQYF
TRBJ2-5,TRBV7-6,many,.,TGTGCCAGCAGCTTAGCGGATTGGCAAGAGACCCAGTACTTC,CASSLADWQETQYF
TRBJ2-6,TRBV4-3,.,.,TGCGCCAGCAGCCAGCACTCCTACTCTGGGGCCAACGTCCTGACTTTC,CASSQHSYSGANVLTF
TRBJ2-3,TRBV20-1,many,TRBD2,TGCAGTGCTAGCCCTCTAGCGGCATACACAGATACGCAGTATTTT,CSASPLAAYTDTQYF
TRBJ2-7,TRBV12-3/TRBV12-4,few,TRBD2,TGTGCCAGCAGACTGGGGGGGACTAGTAGCTACGAGCAGTACTTC,CASRLGGTSSYEQYF
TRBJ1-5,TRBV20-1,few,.,TGCAGTGCCCTGACAGGTTCCGGTCAGCCCCAGCATTTT,CSALTGSGQPQHF
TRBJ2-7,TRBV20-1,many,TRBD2,TGCAGTGCCGAGCGGGGGGAACTTTACGAGCAGTACTTC,CSAERGELYEQYF
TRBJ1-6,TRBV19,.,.,TGTGCCAGTAGTCCGACAGGACTCAATTCACCCCTCCACTTT,CASSPTGLNSPLHF
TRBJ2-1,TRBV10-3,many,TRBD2,TGTGCCATTACTAGCGGGAGGGCCTCCTACAATGAGCAGTTCTTC,CAITSGRASYNEQFF
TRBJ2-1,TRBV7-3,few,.,TGTGCCAGCAGCTTACTTGATAAAGCCTACAATGAGCAGTTCTTC,CASSLLDKAYNEQFF
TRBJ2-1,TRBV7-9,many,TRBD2,TGTGCCAGCAGCCGACTAGCGGGAGCCGTTGGTGAGCAGTTCTTC,CASSRLAGAVGEQFF
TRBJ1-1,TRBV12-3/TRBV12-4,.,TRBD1,TGTGCCAGCAGTGAGACAGGGAGGAAGAACACTGAAGCTTTCTTT,CASSETGRKNTEAFF
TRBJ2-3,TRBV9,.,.,TGTGCCAGCGGACCAGGGACAGATACGCAGTATTTT,CASGPGTDTQYF
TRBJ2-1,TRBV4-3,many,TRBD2,TGCGCCAGCAGCCAAGGACTAGCGGGAGACTACAATGAGCAGTTCTTC,CASSQGLAGDYNEQFF
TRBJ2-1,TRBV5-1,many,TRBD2,TGCGCCAGCAAGGCTAGCGGGAGCAATGAGCAGTTCTTC,CASKASGSNEQFF
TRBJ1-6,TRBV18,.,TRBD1,TGTGCCAGCTCACCACCAGGGACAGGGGGCGTCTCCTATAATTCACCCCTCCACTTT,CASSPPGTGGVSYNSPLHF
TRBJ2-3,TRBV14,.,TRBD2,TGTGCCAGCAGGTTAGCGGGAGTGGCAGATACGCAGTATTTT,CASRLAGVADTQYF
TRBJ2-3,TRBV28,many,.,TGTGCCAGCAGTATACAGACCCTCACAGATACGCAGTATTTT,CASSIQTLTDTQYF